This TCR beta chain came from a study of blood T cell repertoires in COVID-19. Here immunoSEQ multiplex PCR was the method, and the copy in TCRdb shows in-frame clones only, minus some. Here the sample spans about 250,000 clones, approximately 86% being singletons. This clone was detected only once. The same CDR3 also results from other DNA sequences found in this sample. The specimen was peripheral blood. This receptor was obtained from a woman aged 60-75 years who had recovered from COVID-19.

In nucleotides, the CDR3 is TGTGCCAGCAGCCTGGGACAGGGTGAGACCCAGTACTTC. This gives the protein CASSLGQGETQYF. The genes are TRBV5-4 and TRBJ2-5; 9 bases match TRBD1. CDR3 length: 13 amino acids. V shed 4 bases, J shed 5 bases, and the junction held 3 bases outside the gene matches. Germline V gene sequence: CDR1 SGHNT, CDR2 YYREEE (reference sequence).